Following are 10 T cell receptor beta chains from one sample sequenced in a study of cytomegalovirus exposure and HLA in healthy donors. The PCR used 60 Vbeta and 13 Jbeta primers. The table came from immunoSEQ multiplex PCR; TCRdb's copy has only in-frame clones and leaves some out. The table includes some 150,000 clones, 75% to 85% detected once. Sequenced: PBMCs. The source is a woman in her 40s in good health and CMV-seronegative.

The V call is TRBV5-4, the J call TRBJ1-2; possible D gene TRBD1, 6 bases. With 4 bases removed from V and 7 bases from J, the gap between germline ends came to 20 bases. Germline V gives CDR1 SGHNT, CDR2 YYREEE (reference sequence). CDR3 length equals 15 residues. CDR3 in amino acids: CASSPPTGLLCGYTF. CDR3 nucleotides: TGTGCCAGCAGCCCGCCGACAGGTCTTCTCTGTGGCTACACCTTC.

This clone came up a few times. CDR3 in amino acids: CASRAMGTGQPQHF. Written as DNA, the CDR3 is TGTGCCAGCAGAGCTATGGGGACAGGTCAGCCCCAGCATTTT. V and J are TRBV28 and TRBJ1-5, with 8 bases that match TRBD1. Germline loops: CDR1 MDHEN, CDR2 SYDVKM. J gave up 6 bases and V 6 bases, and 7 bases lay outside the gene matches. CDR3 size: 14 residues.

This rearrangement joins TRBV7-9 to TRBJ1-2; D is possibly TRBD1 (5 bases). The CDR3 runs to 14 residues. Deletions cut 6 bases from V and 0 bases from J, with 11 bases between. Germline loops: CDR1 SEHNR, CDR2 FQNEAQ (reference sequence). CDR3 in amino acids: CASRRDSSNYGYTF. The DNA of the CDR3 is TGTGCCAGCAGACGGGACTCCTCTAACTATGGCTACACCTTC.

This chain joins TRBV5-1 and TRBJ2-7; D call uncertain. The ends were cut back, 4 bases at V and 3 bases at J, with 20 bases in the middle. The CDR3 totals 16 residues. Germline CDR1 is SGHRS and CDR2 is YFSETQ. CDR3 coding DNA: TGCGCCAGCAGCCTGGTACACAGCTTCTCCCTCTACGAGCAGTACTTC. The encoded protein is CASSLVHSFSLYEQYF.

The chain combines TRBV6-1 with TRBJ1-2; possibly TRBD1 for D (5 bases). CDR3 length equals 13 residues. Deletions cut 1 base from V and 7 bases from J, with 10 bases between. Germline V gene data show CDR1 as MNHNS and CDR2 as SASEGT. The CDR3 DNA sequence: TGTGCCAGCAGTGAAGAGCTAGGGGTTGGCTACACCTTC. It is translated as CASSEELGVGYTF.

The chain has TRBV5-6 and TRBJ2-7; TRBD2 might be the D (5 bases). Germline V gives CDR1 SGHDT, CDR2 YYEEEE. V dropped 4 bases and J dropped 7 bases, with 18 bases sitting between them. This CDR3 contains 14 residues. Here the CDR3 reads CASSPPGLKEEQYF. As DNA, the CDR3 is TGTGCCAGCAGCCCTCCGGGATTGAAGGAAGAGCAGTACTTC.

The chain employs TRBV7-2 and TRBJ1-2, with 10 bases that match TRBD1. Per the germline V gene, CDR1 is SGHTA and CDR2 is FQGNSA. The CDR3 length is 14 residues. The V gene end was trimmed by 1 base and the J gene end by 8 bases; junction bases not matched to a gene: 4. Here the CDR3 DNA reads TGTGCCAGCAGCTTAGTGGGACAGGGGTTCGGCTACACCTTC. This gives the protein CASSLVGQGFGYTF.

The chain couples TRBV10-2 to TRBJ2-7, with a weak D call TRBD2 (6 bases). V lost 7 bases to trimming and J lost 0 bases, with 13 bases between them. Per germline, CDR1 WSHSY and CDR2 SAAADI. The CDR3 extends over 14 amino acids. The CDR3 protein is CASKEGTISYEQYF. CDR3 sequence (DNA): TGCGCCAGCAAGGAGGGCACAATCTCCTACGAGCAGTACTTC.

This chain connects TRBV2 to TRBJ2-1; 8 nucleotides match TRBD1. The germline gives CDR1 SNHLY, CDR2 FYNNEI. The CDR3 runs 15 residues. The V and J ends lost 6 bases and 3 bases, in that order; junction bases with no gene match: 7. This CDR3 is CASRFRGLDYNEQFF. DNA of the CDR3: TGTGCCAGCAGGTTCAGGGGGCTGGACTACAATGAGCAGTTCTTC.

The rearrangement links TRBV13 to TRBJ2-5, with 14 bases lining up with TRBD2. Unmatched junction bases numbered 4, after V lost 5 bases and J lost 2 bases. The germline gives CDR1 PRHDT, CDR2 FYEKMQ (reference sequence). This CDR3 has 16 residues. The CDR3 here is CASSLTSGGDQETQYF. CDR3 bases: TGTGCCAGCAGCCTGACTAGCGGGGGGGATCAAGAGACCCAGTACTTC.